What follows are 18 T cell receptor beta chains derived from one specimen sequenced in a study of shared clonotypes between healthy human individuals. Only in-frame clones appear in the TCRdb table, and some are missing; sequencing was by immunoSEQ multiplex PCR. The repertoire holds about 2,500,000 clones, with roughly nine tenths as singletons. Sample: naive CD4+ T cells sorted from blood. Subset: CD45RA+ positively selected. Every receptor here comes from a man aged 18 to 29 in good health.

The chain carries TRBV7-6 and TRBJ1-3, with TRBD1 identical over 8 bases. The CDR3 totals 16 residues. The V and J ends lost 1 base and 0 bases, in that order; junction bases with no gene match: 2. CDR1 is SGHVS, CDR2 FNYEAQ, per germline. CDR3 DNA: TGTGCCAGCAGCTTAGATGGGACAGGCTCTGGAAACACCATATATTTT. Translation: CASSLDGTGSGNTIYF.

This rearrangement joins TRBV6-6 to TRBJ2-7, with D tentatively TRBD1 (6 bases). V dropped 7 bases and J dropped 7 bases, with 11 bases sitting between them. The CDR3 loop spans 11 amino acids. The germline V gene encodes CDR1 MNHNY and CDR2 SVGAGI (reference sequence). In DNA, the CDR3 is TGTGCCAGCAACCAGGGGCGGGAGCAGTACTTC. This sequence encodes CASNQGREQYF.

V is TRBV2 and J is TRBJ1-1, with no clear D. V lost 7 bases and J lost 4, with 19 bases in between. The V gene's germline CDR1 is SNHLY and CDR2 FYNNEI. The CDR3 is 15 residues long. The CDR3 region is CASIPEVAQVTEAFF. The CDR3 bases are TGTGCCAGCATCCCCGAGGTGGCCCAGGTCACTGAAGCTTTCTTT. Full variable domain (rest looked up from reference TRBV2 and TRBJ1-1): EPEVTQTPSHQVTQMGQEVILRCVPISNHLYFYWYRQILGQKVEFLVSFYNNEISEKSEIFDDQFSVERPDGSNFTLKIRSTKLEDSAMYFCASIPEVAQVTEAFFGQGTRLTVV.

The chain has TRBV18 and TRBJ2-2, with TRBD2 as a possible D gene (5 bases). The germline gives CDR1 KGHSH, CDR2 LQKENI. Trimming removed 2 bases at V and 1 base at J, with 11 bases between. The CDR3 is 16 amino acids. This CDR3 reads CASSPGGRVNTGELFF. In DNA form, the CDR3 reads TGTGCCAGCTCACCAGGTGGGCGGGTGAACACCGGGGAGCTGTTTTTT.

The genes are TRBV6-5 and TRBJ2-7, with TRBD1 matching 9 bases. In germline, CDR1 is MNHEY, CDR2 SVGAGI. V was clipped by 6 bases and J by 4 bases; unmatched bases: 10. The CDR3 extends over 15 amino acids. CDR3 region: CASRRDRDHTYEQYF. For the CDR3, the DNA is TGTGCCAGCAGGCGGGACAGGGACCATACGTACGAGCAGTACTTC.

The chain carries TRBV11-2 and TRBJ2-2; 8 bases align to TRBD1. The germline V gene encodes CDR1 SGHAT and CDR2 FQNNGV. CDR3 length: 16 residues. Losses at the gene ends were 5 bases for V and 2 bases for J; bases not matched to a gene: 7. CDR3 sequence reads: CASSKRQGRNTGELFF. The CDR3 nucleotides read TGTGCCAGCAGCAAACGACAGGGGCGAAACACCGGGGAGCTGTTTTTT.

This clone appeared a few times. Written as DNA, the CDR3 is TGTGCCAGCAGCTTGGGATACACCGGGGAGCTGTTTTTT. Amino acid sequence: CASSLGYTGELFF. This chain connects TRBV5-8 to TRBJ2-2; D not resolved. CDR3 length: 13 residues. V was trimmed by 0 bases and J by 3 bases, leaving 3 bases between them. CDR1 is SGHTS and CDR2 is YDEGEE in the germline V gene. The entire variable domain, with the rest obtained from reference TRBV5-8 and TRBJ2-2, is as follows: EAGVTQSPTHLIKTRGQQATLRCSPISGHTSVYWYQQALGLGLQFLLWYDEGEERNRGNFPPRFSGRQFPNYSSELNVNALELEDSALYLCASSLGYTGELFFGEGSRLTVL.

The chain joins TRBV11-3 to TRBJ1-5; D not resolved. The germline V gene encodes CDR1 SGHNT and CDR2 YENEEA. The V end was cut by 0 bases, the J end by 3 bases, with 15 bases between. The CDR3 consists of 17 residues. DNA of the CDR3: TGTGCCAGCAGCTTAGAAGTGGCAGGAGTCCACAATCAGCCCCAGCATTTT. Translating gives CASSLEVAGVHNQPQHF.

The V gene is TRBV6-6, the J gene TRBJ1-3; D is uncertain. This CDR3 is 11 amino acids long. CDR1 and CDR2 (germline): MNHNY, SVGAGI (reference sequence). V lost 7 bases and J 3 bases, leaving 4 bases between the germline ends. Here the CDR3 reads CASTGGNTIYF. The CDR3 region has the DNA TGTGCCAGCACCGGTGGAAACACCATATATTTT.

The V call is TRBV5-4, the J call TRBJ2-3; weak D call: TRBD2 (6 bases). This CDR3 region has 17 residues. V lost 6 bases and J 0 bases, leaving 20 bases between the germline ends. CDR1 and CDR2 (germline): SGHNT, YYREEE (reference sequence). The DNA for the CDR3 is TGTGCCAGCACCCCTAAAGGAGTAGCGGTCAGCACAGATACGCAGTATTTT. Amino acids: CASTPKGVAVSTDTQYF.

The chain uses TRBV19 and TRBJ1-5, with 12 positions matching TRBD1. V shed 6 bases, J shed 7 bases, and the junction held 10 bases outside the gene matches. This CDR3 has 16 residues. Germline V CDR1 and CDR2: LNHDA, SQIVND (reference sequence). CDR3 in amino acids: CASSAGTGGAGQPQHF. The CDR3, as DNA: TGTGCCAGTAGCGCCGGGACAGGGGGCGCCGGACAGCCCCAGCATTTT.

The V and J genes are TRBV2 and TRBJ2-7, with 8 bases matching TRBD1. V lost 8 bases, J lost 6 bases, and 6 bases stayed unmatched. Looked up from germline, CDR1 is SNHLY and CDR2 is FYNNEI. The length of the CDR3 is 12 residues. CDR3 DNA sequence: TGTGCCAGCCAAGGACAGGGCTCCGAGCAGTACTTC. Translation gives CASQGQGSEQYF.

The count of this clone is one. CDR3 amino acids: CASSLRTSGPDTQYF. In DNA form, the CDR3 reads TGTGCCAGCAGTTTAAGGACTAGCGGGCCAGATACGCAGTATTTT. The chain is built from TRBV7-8 and TRBJ2-3; 11 bases are a match to TRBD2. The CDR3 spans 15 residues. V trimming: 6 bases; J trimming: 4 bases; junction bases outside the gene matches: 6. The germline V gene encodes CDR1 SGHVS and CDR2 FQNEAQ.

The chain uses TRBV7-9 and TRBJ2-1, with D uncertain. The germline V gene has CDR1 SEHNR and CDR2 FQNEAQ (reference sequence). V was trimmed by 2 bases and J by 0 bases, leaving 11 bases between them. This CDR3 region has 16 residues. CDR3 in DNA: TGTGCCAGCAGCTTACGGCGGCTTATCTCCTACAATGAGCAGTTCTTC. It yields the protein CASSLRRLISYNEQFF.

The chain combines TRBV5-1 with TRBJ2-5; 12 nucleotides agree with TRBD1. This CDR3 has 16 residues. Trimming at V came to 3 bases and at J to 2 bases, leaving 5 bases not matched to a gene. The germline V gene has CDR1 SGHRS and CDR2 YFSETQ. CDR3 in amino acids: CASSSGQGAPQETQYF. In DNA form, the CDR3 reads TGCGCCAGCAGCTCGGGACAGGGGGCACCTCAAGAGACCCAGTACTTC.

V and J are TRBV5-8 and TRBJ2-5, with D perhaps assigned TRBD1 or TRBD2 (5 bases each). The length of the CDR3 is 13 residues. Germline CDR1 is SGHTS and CDR2 is YDEGEE. V lost 2 bases and J lost 4, with 9 bases in between. DNA of the CDR3: TGTGCCAGCAGCTTCTTCGGGGCAGAGACCCAGTACTTC. Translation gives CASSFFGAETQYF.

The chain's CDR3 is CASSGTGIRGGTQYF. In DNA form, the CDR3 reads TGTGCCAGCAGCGGGACAGGGATACGAGGTGGAACCCAGTACTTC. The chain recombines TRBV6-1 with TRBJ2-5; TRBD1 aligns across 9 bases. J was trimmed by 8 bases and V by 6 bases; bases with no gene match: 13. This CDR3 region has 15 residues. Germline V gene lookup returns CDR1 MNHNS and CDR2 SASEGT.

As to this clone: The same CDR3 can be traced to other DNA sequences in this sample. This chain uses TRBV10-3 with TRBJ1-1; TRBD1 might be the D (6 bases). Germline V lookup: CDR1 ENHRY, CDR2 SYGVKD. The CDR3 has 14 amino acids. V was shortened by 3 bases and J by 5 bases, with 13 bases between the two germline ends. For the CDR3, the DNA is TGTGCCATCAGTGATTTAGGGGGGGGTACTGAAGCTTTCTTT. The encoded protein is CAISDLGGGTEAFF.